A selection of T cell receptor beta chains follows, all from one sample in a study of CD8 T cells in ankylosing spondylitis. TCRdb called the 5' RACE reads again in MiXCR, with one record for every CDR3 protein. The repertoire holds 150,000 to 200,000 distinct CDR3 sequences, with 10% to 15% as singletons. The specimen sequenced was blood, either unsorted or a sorted T cell fraction (not recorded which). The receptor source for this set is a female donor with ankylosing spondylitis or in good health (not recorded which). Both conserved end residues are part of each CDR3. The D gene is left open where the match is weak. Expanded clones are given a class, and other clones once, few, many or no size at all.

many	TRBD1	TRBV25-1	TRBJ1-4	TGTGCCAGCAGTGAATCGACAGGGGCTGGTGAAAAACTGTTTTTT	CASSESTGAGEKLFF
many	NA	TRBV3-1	TRBJ1-5	TGTGCCAGCAGCCAAGACGGGGCGTACGCAGTCAATCAGCCCCAGCATTTT	CASSQDGAYAVNQPQHF
many	NA	TRBV7-9	TRBJ1-3	TGTGCCAGCGTAACAGCCGACTCTGGAAACACCATATATTTT	CASVTADSGNTIYF
many	TRBD2	TRBV7-3	TRBJ2-1	TGTGCCAGCAGCTCTAGCGGGAGTGGTGAGCAGTTCTTC	CASSSSGSGEQFF
many	TRBD1	TRBV20-1	TRBJ2-7	TGCAGTGCTAGAGGGGAAGACAGGGAAAGCTACGAGCAGTACTTC	CSARGEDRESYEQYF
many	NA	TRBV20-1	TRBJ2-3	TGCAGTGCTGTCTCAAGTGGTGGCCCAAAGGGTACGCAGTATTTT	CSAVSSGGPKGTQYF
many	TRBD1	TRBV7-9	TRBJ1-3	TGTGCCAGCAGCCCGACAGGGGCCCTTGGAAACACCATATATTTT	CASSPTGALGNTIYF
many	TRBD1	TRBV6-1	TRBJ1-2	TGTGCCAGCGGGGTCAGGGGGTCCTATGGCTACACCTTC	CASGVRGSYGYTF
once	NA	TRBV21-1	TRBJ2-7	TGTGCCAGCAGCAAAGGAGCGAGGAGGATGGTTGAGCAGTACTTC	CASSKGARRMVEQYF
many	NA	TRBV15	TRBJ1-5	TGTGCCACCAGCAGCCAAGCCAATCAGCCCCAGCATTTT	CATSSQANQPQHF
many	TRBD1	TRBV12-3/TRBV12-4	TRBJ2-5	TGTGCCAGCAGTTCGACAGGGCCCGGAGAGACCCAGTACTTC	CASSSTGPGETQYF
many	NA	TRBV12-3/TRBV12-4	TRBJ1-2	TGTGCCACCAGAGACAGCAGAGGCTATGGCTACACCTTC	CATRDSRGYGYTF
many	NA	TRBV24-1	TRBJ2-1	TGTGCCACCAGTGTTAGCTACAATGAGCAGTTCTTC	CATSVSYNEQFF
NA	NA	TRBV11-2	TRBJ2-1	TGTGCCAGCAGCATGGACAACTACAATGAGCAGTTCTTC	CASSMDNYNEQFF
NA	TRBD1	TRBV3-1	TRBJ1-6	TGTGCCAGCAGCCAAGGTTTATCCGACAGGGTGTCCTATAATTCACCCCTCCACTTT	CASSQGLSDRVSYNSPLHF
many	NA	TRBV29-1	TRBJ2-3	TGCAGCGTTGTCCCAGTTACCACAGATACGCAGTATTTT	CSVVPVTTDTQYF
many	NA	TRBV7-2	TRBJ1-5	TGTGCCAGCAGCCCCCGGAGGGGGGATAGCAATCAGCCCCAGCATTTT	CASSPRRGDSNQPQHF
many	TRBD1	TRBV7-8	TRBJ1-2	TGTGCCAGCAGCTCGGGACAGGGCTACACCTTC	CASSSGQGYTF
many	NA	TRBV5-6	TRBJ2-1	TGTGCCAGCAGGGGCACCGGTTGGAATGAGCAGTTCTTC	CASRGTGWNEQFF
NA	NA	TRBV4-3	TRBJ1-1	TGCGCCAGCAGCCAAGGAGGCCAGAGGCCTAAAGCTTTCTTT	CASSQGGQRPKAFF
NA	NA	TRBV29-1	TRBJ2-3	TGCAGCGCTCTCCCGACTAGAACAGATACGCAGTATTTT	CSALPTRTDTQYF
many	NA	TRBV7-2	TRBJ2-3	TGTGCCAGCAGCTTCGGACAGCTTAGCACAGATACGCAGTATTTT	CASSFGQLSTDTQYF
NA	NA	TRBV27	TRBJ2-6	TGTGCCAGCAGTACTATCCTATCTGGGGCCAACGTCCTGACTTTC	CASSTILSGANVLTF
many	TRBD1	TRBV6-1	TRBJ1-6	TGTGCCAGCAGTCCGCCGGACAGGGGGTCTTCCCCCCTCCACTTT	CASSPPDRGSSPLHF
many	TRBD1	TRBV28	TRBJ1-4	TGTGCCAGCAGTCCAGGGGACAGGTTTAATGAAAAACTGTTTTTT	CASSPGDRFNEKLFF
many	NA	TRBV7-2	TRBJ1-2	TGTGCCAGCAGCCCAGCTGTGGGGTCTGGCTACACCTTC	CASSPAVGSGYTF
many	NA	TRBV12-3/TRBV12-4	TRBJ1-1	TGTGCCAGCAAAACTCTACCGAACACTGAAGCTTTCTTT	CASKTLPNTEAFF
NA	NA	TRBV30	TRBJ1-2	TGTGCCTGGAGTCCATCCCAGGAGTATGGCTACACCTTC	CAWSPSQEYGYTF
NA	NA	TRBV20-1	TRBJ2-1	TGCAGTGCTAGAGATCTGTGGGCCAATGAGCAGTTCTTC	CSARDLWANEQFF
NA	NA	TRBV20-1	TRBJ1-1	TGCAGTGCTCGGATCTCCGGGGGGACTGAAGCTTTCTTT	CSARISGGTEAFF
many	TRBD2	TRBV29-1	TRBJ2-2	TGCAGCGTTGTTGCCCCGGGACTAGCGGGGTACACCGGGGAGCTGTTTTTT	CSVVAPGLAGYTGELFF
NA	NA	TRBV7-2	TRBJ2-5	TGTGCCAGCAGCTTCCAGGGAAAAGAGACCCAGTACTTC	CASSFQGKETQYF
few	NA	TRBV4-2	TRBJ2-2	TGTGCCAGCACCAAGGGGCGGACCACGAACACCGGGGAGCTGTTTTTT	CASTKGRTTNTGELFF
NA	NA	TRBV2	TRBJ1-5	TGTGCCAGCAGTTCGGACTCCGACGCCCGTACCCAGCATTTT	CASSSDSDARTQHF
many	TRBD1	TRBV20-1	TRBJ1-2	TGCAGTGCTACCCTTCCCGGGACAGCTCTTGGCTACACCTTC	CSATLPGTALGYTF
NA	NA	TRBV18	TRBJ2-1	TGTGCCAGCCATAGGTCGGACAATGAGCAGTTCTTC	CASHRSDNEQFF
many	NA	TRBV5-1	TRBJ2-2	TGCGCCAGCAGCTTGGTTTTTGCACAAGGGGAGCTGTTTTTT	CASSLVFAQGELFF
NA	TRBD2	TRBV28	TRBJ2-3	TGTGCCAGCAGACCCCCGGGACTAGCATCAGATACGCAGTATTTT	CASRPPGLASDTQYF
many	TRBD2	TRBV29-1	TRBJ2-1	TGCAGCGTTGACCGGCTAGCGGACAATGAGCAGTTCTTC	CSVDRLADNEQFF
few	NA	TRBV29-1	TRBJ1-4	TGCAGCGTACCGAGGGGTGAAAAACTGTTTTTT	CSVPRGEKLFF
many	NA	TRBV12-3/TRBV12-4	TRBJ1-5	TGTGCCAGCAGTTTCCATCGGGGGGTGGGCAATCAGCCCCAGCATTTT	CASSFHRGVGNQPQHF
many	NA	TRBV28	TRBJ2-7	TGTGCCAGCAGTTTACCGCGAGAAGTGAGCGAGCAGTACTTC	CASSLPREVSEQYF
many	NA	TRBV6-2/TRBV6-3	TRBJ2-5	TGTGCCAGCAGCCAACAAGAGACCCAGTACTTC	CASSQQETQYF
many	TRBD2	TRBV20-1	TRBJ2-1	TGCAGTGCCGTCAGACTAGCGGGACCGTACAATGAGCAGTTCTTC	CSAVRLAGPYNEQFF
many	NA	TRBV27	TRBJ2-1	TGTGCCAGCAGTTTAACCCCATTTGTCAATGAGCAGTTCTTC	CASSLTPFVNEQFF